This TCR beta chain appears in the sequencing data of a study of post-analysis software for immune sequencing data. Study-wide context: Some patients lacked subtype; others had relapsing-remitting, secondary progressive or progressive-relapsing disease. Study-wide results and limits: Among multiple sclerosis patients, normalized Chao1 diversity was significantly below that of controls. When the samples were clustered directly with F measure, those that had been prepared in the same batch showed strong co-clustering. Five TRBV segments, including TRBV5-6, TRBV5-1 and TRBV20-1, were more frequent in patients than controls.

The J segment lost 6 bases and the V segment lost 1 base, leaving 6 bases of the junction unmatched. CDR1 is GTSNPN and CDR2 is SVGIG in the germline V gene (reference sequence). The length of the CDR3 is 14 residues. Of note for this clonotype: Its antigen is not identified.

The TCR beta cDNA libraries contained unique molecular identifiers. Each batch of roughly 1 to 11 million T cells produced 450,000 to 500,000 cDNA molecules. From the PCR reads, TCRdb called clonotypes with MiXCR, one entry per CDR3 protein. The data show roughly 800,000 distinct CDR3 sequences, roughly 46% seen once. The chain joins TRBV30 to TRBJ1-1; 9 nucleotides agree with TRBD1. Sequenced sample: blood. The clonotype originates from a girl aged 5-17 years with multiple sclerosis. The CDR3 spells CAWSDSDRGAEAFF. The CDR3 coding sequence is TGTGCCTGGAGTGACTCCGACAGGGGGGCTGAAGCTTTCTTT.